The 27 T cell receptor beta chains below come from one sample, sequenced in a study of tumor-infiltrating lymphocytes in oesophageal squamous cell carcinoma. TCRdb recomputed calls from the PCR reads with MiXCR, one row per CDR3 protein. The sample lists some 15,000 distinct CDR3 sequences; roughly 44% were seen once. The specimen was blood. These receptor sequences come from a male donor with esophageal squamous cell carcinoma.

This clonotype has a count of ten or more. A single base separates this from a much larger clone, so it may be a read error. Written as DNA, the CDR3 is TGTGCCAGCAGCTTAATGAAGCGGGCGGGGCTGGATGAGCAGTACTTC. It yields the protein CASSLMKRAGLDEQYF. This chain links TRBV7-3 with TRBJ2-5; D perhaps matches TRBD2 (6 bases). Trimming removed 1 base from V and 11 bases from J, with 23 bases in between. CDR3 length: 16 residues. Germline loops: CDR1 SGHTA, CDR2 FQGTGA.

The gene calls are TRBV4-1 and TRBJ2-1; D gene unclear. Trimming cost V 1 base and J 5 bases, with 12 bases left between them. CDR1 MGHRA and CDR2 YSYEKL come from the germline V gene. The CDR3 is 15 residues long. CDR3 in amino acids: CASSQGPYRNNEQFF. As DNA, the CDR3 is TGCGCCAGCAGCCAAGGGCCTTACCGAAACAATGAGCAGTTCTTC.

The rearrangement uses TRBV7-8 and TRBJ2-7; perhaps TRBD1 as D (5 bases). Trimming removed 1 base at V and 3 bases at J, with 10 bases between. Germline values: CDR1 SGHVS, CDR2 FQNEAQ. This CDR3 contains 14 residues. CDR3 amino acids: CASSLGPGNYEQYF. CDR3 nucleotide sequence: TGTGCCAGCAGCTTAGGGCCAGGGAACTACGAGCAGTACTTC.

This clonotype appeared a few times. V usage is TRBV14 and J usage is TRBJ2-1, with 9 bases fitting TRBD1. The DNA matches TRBJ2-7 better at its end, which makes the J call doubtful. The V gene's germline CDR1 is SGHDN and CDR2 FVKESK. The CDR3 spans 18 residues. The CDR3 spells CASSQESGLGTGTYEQYF. The CDR3 DNA reads as TGTGCCAGCAGCCAAGAGTCGGGTTTGGGGACAGGGACCTACGAGCAGTACTTC.

The gene calls are TRBV7-2 and TRBJ2-3; 11 bases match TRBD2. The J call is in doubt because the DNA end fits TRBJ2-2 better. The CDR3 has 16 residues. CDR1 is SGHTA, CDR2 FQGNSA, per germline. The CDR3 loop is CASSLAGLAGTGELFF. The CDR3 DNA sequence: TGTGCCAGCAGCTTAGCCGGACTAGCGGGCACCGGGGAGCTGTTTTTT.

This clonotype was counted ten times or more. The chain links TRBV5-5 to TRBJ1-1, with a tentative D call TRBD1 (6 bases). The germline gives CDR1 SGHKS, CDR2 YYEKEE (reference sequence). V lost 0 bases, J lost 1 base, and 10 bases lay in between. This CDR3 contains 15 residues. CDR3 sequence reads: CASSLAPDRNTEAFF. In nucleotides, the CDR3 is TGTGCCAGCAGCTTGGCTCCGGACAGGAACACTGAAGCTTTCTTT.

This rearrangement joins TRBV7-2 to TRBJ2-3; unclear D gene. The J call is uncertain, as TRBJ1-1 better fits the DNA end. In germline, CDR1 is SGHTA, CDR2 FQGNSA. The CDR3 sequence is 12 residues long. This chain's CDR3 is CASSLFRAEAFF. CDR3 DNA: TGTGCCAGCAGCCTGTTTCGGGCCGAAGCTTTCTTT.

This clonotype occurred many times. This chain links TRBV6-4 with TRBJ2-5; TRBD1 aligns across 7 bases. V lost 5 bases to trimming and J lost 8 bases; unmatched junction nucleotides: 14. CDR1 and CDR2 from the germline V gene are MRHNA and SNTAGT. This CDR3 is built from 15 residues. CDR3 amino acids: CASSKEWDSQGTQYF. The CDR3 nucleotides read TGTGCCAGCAGTAAAGAATGGGACAGCCAAGGCACCCAGTACTTC.

This clonotype was detected many times. V gene TRBV2 combines with J gene TRBJ2-5, with 13 nucleotides matching TRBD2. The DNA end is a closer match to TRBJ2-7, so the J assignment may be wrong. Germline CDR1 and CDR2: SNHLY and FYNNEI. The CDR3 is 15 residues long. The CDR3: CASHPTSGRADEQYF. The CDR3 bases are TGTGCCAGCCACCCAACTAGCGGGAGGGCCGACGAGCAGTACTTC.

J is TRBJ1-3 and V is TRBV5-1; 10 positions match TRBD1. Per germline, CDR1 SGHRS and CDR2 YFSETQ. The CDR3 consists of 15 residues. The J segment lost 2 bases and the V segment lost 3 bases, leaving 2 bases of the junction unmatched. The CDR3: CASSSDRGPGNTIYF. The CDR3 region has the DNA TGCGCCAGCAGCTCTGACAGGGGGCCTGGAAACACCATATATTTT.

This chain connects TRBV6-6 to TRBJ2-3; D is ambiguous. The V gene's germline CDR1 is MNHNY and CDR2 SVGAGI (reference sequence). V lost 0 bases and J 2 bases, leaving 9 bases between the germline ends. The CDR3 is made up of 15 amino acids. CDR3 loop: CASSYSNVVTDTQYF. The CDR3 region has the DNA TGTGCCAGCAGTTACTCGAATGTCGTCACAGATACGCAGTATTTT.

To note about this clonotype: The CDR3 does not close with the conserved phenylalanine or tryptophan, likely indicating a read error. The DNA is omitted, as the CDR3 cannot be located on it reliably, and the CDR3 follows TCRdb's listing. This rearrangement joins TRBV27 to TRBJ2-6. Germline V gives CDR1 MNHEY, CDR2 SMNVEV (reference sequence). The CDR3 has 8 amino acids, counting both end residues. The CDR3 sequence is CASSSGIT.

V gene TRBV12-3 or TRBV12-4 combines with J gene TRBJ2-6, with 7 positions matching TRBD1. V trimming: 4 bases; J trimming: 2 bases; junction bases outside the gene matches: 2. There are 15 residues in the CDR3. CDR3 nucleotide sequence: TGTGCCAGCAGTTACAGGGGCGCTGGGGCCAACGTCCTGACTTTC. Amino acids: CASSYRGAGANVLTF.

This clonotype was detected many times. The chain combines TRBV7-8 with TRBJ2-2; no firm D call. The V gene's germline CDR1 is SGHVS and CDR2 FQNEAQ. With 5 bases removed from V and 7 bases from J, the gap between germline ends came to 8 bases. The CDR3 loop spans 12 amino acids. The CDR3 region has the DNA TGTGCCAGCAGCCCTACGATCGGGGAGCTGTTTTTT. Its translation is CASSPTIGELFF. The full variable domain, in which reference TRBV7-8 and TRBJ2-2 provide the parts outside the CDR3, is GAGVSQSPRYKVAKRGQDVALRCDPISGHVSLFWYQQALGQGPEFLTYFQNEAQLDKSGLPSDRFFAERPEGSVSTLKIQRTQQEDSAVYLCASSPTIGELFFGEGSRLTVL.

The J gene is TRBJ2-4, the V gene TRBV7-2; D call uncertain. Germline CDR1 SGHTA, CDR2 FQGNSA. There are 13 residues in the CDR3. Between the trimmed V and J ends, which lost 3 bases and 7 bases, there was a span of 10 bases. CDR3 sequence reads: CASSLFPENIQYF. The CDR3 DNA is TGTGCCAGCAGCTTGTTCCCGGAGAACATTCAGTACTTC. The full variable domain, rest sourced from reference TRBV7-2 and TRBJ2-4, is GAGVSQSPSNKVTEKGKDVELRCDPISGHTALYWYRQSLGQGLEFLIYFQGNSAPDKSGLPSDRFSAERTGGSVSTLTIQRTQQEDSAVYLCASSLFPENIQYFGAGTRLSVL.

The V gene is TRBV11-3, the J gene TRBJ2-3; no clear D gene. The closer fit of TRBJ2-5 to the DNA end suggests the J call may be wrong. The CDR3 spans 15 residues. The germline V gene encodes CDR1 SGHNT and CDR2 YENEEA. The CDR3 sequence is CASSSFGGPYVTQYF. The CDR3 DNA reads as TGTGCCAGCAGCTCCTTTGGTGGACCGTATGTGACCCAGTACTTC.

The chain combines TRBV7-4 with TRBJ1-1; 7 nucleotides match TRBD1. The DNA end is a closer match to TRBJ2-2, so the J assignment may be wrong. CDR1 and CDR2 (germline): SGHVT, SQSDAQ. This CDR3 is 15 amino acids long. In nucleotides, the CDR3 is TGTGCCAGCAGCCCCCTGGACAGGCGCTCCGGGGAGCTGTTTTTT. This encodes CASSPLDRRSGELFF.

This clonotype showed up many times. The chain couples TRBV28 to TRBJ2-1; TRBD2 agrees at 8 bases. The J call may be faulty, since TRBJ2-7 better matches the DNA end. There are 16 residues in the CDR3. Germline V lookup: CDR1 MDHEN, CDR2 SYDVKM. The DNA of the CDR3 is TGTGCCAGCAGTTCACCCTGGACTAGCTCCTACAATGAGCAGTACTTC. Translation: CASSSPWTSSYNEQYF.

By proportion, this clonotype is large. This chain joins TRBV7-8 and TRBJ2-5, with D maybe TRBD2 (5 bases). The V end was cut by 3 bases, the J end by 0 bases, with 8 bases between. CDR1 is SGHVS, CDR2 FQNEAQ, per germline. The CDR3 extends over 14 amino acids. This CDR3 reads CASSFRENQETQYF. The CDR3 nucleotides read TGTGCCAGCAGCTTCCGGGAAAACCAAGAGACCCAGTACTTC.

The V call is TRBV7-2, the J call TRBJ2-5; D is undetermined. The CDR3 spans 12 residues. CDR1 is SGHTA and CDR2 is FQGNSA in the germline V gene. V was trimmed by 0 bases and J by 11 bases, leaving 10 bases between them. CDR3 DNA sequence: TGTGCCAGCAGCTTAGCTCGCAATGAGCAGTACTTC. Amino acid sequence: CASSLARNEQYF.

The chain employs TRBV18 and TRBJ1-1, with a possible D match to TRBD1 (6 bases). V dropped 3 bases and J dropped 4 bases, with 9 bases sitting between them. CDR3 length equals 13 residues. Germline-derived CDR1 and CDR2 are KGHSH and LQKENI. In nucleotides, the CDR3 is TGTGCCAGCTCACCTACAGGGTTCACTGAAGCTTTCTTT. Its translation is CASSPTGFTEAFF.

The chain has TRBV18 and TRBJ2-1; the match to TRBD2 covers 8 bases. V trimming: 5 bases; J trimming: 9 bases; junction bases outside the gene matches: 9. The CDR3 consists of 14 residues. Per germline, CDR1 KGHSH and CDR2 LQKENI. The CDR3 DNA reads as TGTGCCAGCTCATCCTCCGGGACTAGTAGTGAGCAGTTCTTC. Translation gives CASSSSGTSSEQFF. The complete variable domain, with remaining parts taken from reference TRBV18 and TRBJ2-1, reads NAGVMQNPRHLVRRRGQEARLRCSPMKGHSHVYWYRQLPEEGLKFMVYLQKENIIDESGMPKERFSAEFPKEGPSILRIQQVVRGDSAAYFCASSSSGTSSEQFFGPGTRLTVL.

The genes are TRBV7-2 and TRBJ2-2; 11 bases are shared with TRBD1. The CDR3 consists of 14 residues. Losses at the gene ends were 5 bases for V and 6 bases for J; bases not matched to a gene: 2. Germline assignment: CDR1 SGHTA and CDR2 FQGNSA. Here the CDR3 DNA reads TGTGCCAGCAGCATGGGACAGGGGGCCGGGGAGCTGTTTTTT. This codes for CASSMGQGAGELFF.

This clonotype has a handful of counts. The genes are TRBV7-8 and TRBJ2-7; tentatively, D is TRBD2 (6 bases). The J call is doubtful: the DNA matches TRBJ2-5 better. The CDR3 sequence is 14 residues long. Germline values: CDR1 SGHVS, CDR2 FQNEAQ. The CDR3: CASSVRRDQETQYF. The CDR3 bases are TGTGCCAGCAGCGTCAGGCGGGATCAAGAGACCCAGTACTTC.

V usage is TRBV12-3 or TRBV12-4 and J usage is TRBJ2-5; a possible D gene is TRBD2 (7 bases). The CDR3 consists of 15 residues. V dropped 3 bases and J dropped 11 bases, with 22 bases sitting between them. CDR3 in DNA: TGTGCCAGCAGTTTGGGGGGGGCGGTAGTCAATGAGCAGTACTTC. This gives the protein CASSLGGAVVNEQYF.

This clonotype was seen at least ten times. This chain connects TRBV10-3 to TRBJ2-7; the match to TRBD2 covers 13 bases. The CDR3 extends over 14 amino acids. With V trimmed by 7 bases and J by 7 bases, 7 bases remained unmatched. Germline V CDR1 and CDR2: ENHRY, SYGVKD. CDR3 in amino acids: CAIKQTSGRNEQYF. The CDR3 DNA sequence: TGTGCCATCAAACAGACTAGCGGGAGGAATGAGCAGTACTTC.

This chain links TRBV7-2 with TRBJ2-6, with 10 bases fitting TRBD2. The assigned J gene may be wrong: the sequence end matches TRBJ2-5 better. Germline V gives CDR1 SGHTA, CDR2 FQGNSA. The CDR3 has 15 amino acids. The CDR3 loop reads CASSVTSGAKETQYF. CDR3 in DNA: TGTGCCAGCAGCGTAACTAGCGGGGCTAAAGAGACCCAGTACTTC.